This T cell receptor (beta chain) was identified in a study of shared clonotypes between healthy human individuals (dated by TCRdb to 2020 to 2021). About the investigation overall: A few men and two women, aged 18 to 49 years, made up the cohort. Leukapheresis yielded between about 0.85 and 9.5 billion PBMCs per donor. Libraries were prepared and TCR repertoires were sequenced by different laboratories using diverse techniques, in order to increase sequencing depth and limit assay-specific biases. For each donor, CD4 naive and CD4 memory were each run on three plates, CD8 naive on two plates, and CD8 memory on one plate. Blood TCR repertoires of roughly 5 healthy adults were deeply sequenced to estimate repertoire size and the extent of clonotype sharing between individuals. General study outcomes and caveats: Higher generation probabilities were observed for clonotypes shared by all four sorted-subset donors than for non-shared clonotypes. Rarefaction of sorted-subset datasets indicated incomplete sequencing despite the large sequencing depth. Naive subsets generally had larger estimated clonotype richness than memory subsets. Sharing across a handful of donors was observed for 4.5% to 6.5% of naive CD4, over 3% of naive CD8, 2% to 2.5% of memory CD4, and roughly 0.4% of memory CD8 clonotypes. Because the study included a small number of donors, the genetic and exposure-history diversity represented was limited. Pairwise subsampling indicated that sequencing depth was expected to affect the degree of clonotype sharing among donors. Sampling was restricted to blood, and TCR repertoires in tissue are likely to differ from TCR repertoires in blood.

A note on this clone: The antigen it recognizes is unknown. No base qualities exist here, and no much larger clone lies one base off it. This sample includes further DNA sequences coding for the same CDR3.

Donors were healthy HIV-negative adults with no recently reported acute infections or vaccinations. All donors were Caucasian adults living in Nashville, Tennessee, USA. CD4+ T cells were enriched through magnetic negative selection, after which naive cells were positively selected on CD45RA and the remaining negative fraction served as the memory subset. Blood was collected by leukapheresis, and PBMCs were isolated by Ficoll-Histopaque density gradient centrifugation and then cryopreserved in liquid nitrogen vapor phase. Purity and quantity of every magnetically sorted T cell population were checked by analytical flow cytometry. Genomic DNA was isolated from every sorted fraction and measured by UV absorbance on a Nanodrop 2000c. Using the deep immunoSEQ assay, TCR CDR3 regions were amplified from genomic DNA by multiplex PCR. Genomic DNA extracted from each cell subset was distributed evenly over all wells of several immunoSEQ 96-well plates, and each plate served as one replicate. For sorted subsets, approximately 200 ng of genomic DNA, equivalent to around 29,000 T cell genomes, went into each replicate PCR. Purified libraries were measured with a Qubit 3.0 fluorometer, size-checked on a Bioanalyzer 2100, and measured again with the KAPA Library Quantification kit. Every immunoSEQ 96-well plate was sequenced on a separate single-read 150-cycle Illumina NextSeq 550 flow cell. The authors processed their data as follows. The immunoSEQ output contained only junctional sequences without quality scores, so filtering could not match that applied to full-length reads. Sequences were annotated with PyIR, a Python wrapper for IgBLAST v1.9, using IMGT germline references to assign V/J genes and CDR3. Reads were filtered out if the reads had weak V/J assignments (E-value above 1e-6), no CDR3, stop codons, out-of-frame junctions, or ambiguous translated residues. V3J clonotypes were defined by identical inferred V gene, J gene, and CDR3 amino acid sequence. Percentage overlap between repertoires was computed as shared unique clonotypes divided by the size of the smaller repertoire. RTK rarefaction, the Chao1 estimator, and Recon v2.1 estimates of unobserved clonotypes were used to assess repertoire richness. For all TCRbeta clonotypes obtained by the gDNA method from a few donors, generation probabilities were computed with OLGA. TCRdb provides this immuneACCESS table in a form limited to in-frame rearrangements. Some clones are lacking; in checked studies, under half of them reflect an unresolved V gene, and why the rest are absent is not known. Clonal size and the V and J genes are those of that table, whereas D and trimming came from the DNA. The table for this sample lists fewer than 1.8 million clones; approximately 98.5% of them were counted only once. The biggest ten clones account for over 0.3% of the sample.

V sheds 0 bases and J sheds 5 bases, leaving 8 bases between their ends. Reading the germline V gene (reference sequence) gives CDR1 SGHNT and CDR2 YYREEE. The CDR3 numbers 13 residues from cysteine through phenylalanine. Solely the CDR3 DNA is kept, with 39 bases framed from the first base. The sequence joins TRBV5-4 to TRBJ2-5, with TRBD2 perhaps the D gene, on 5 matching bases. The TCR comes from a man aged 30 to 45 in good health. Sequenced sample: naive CD4+ T cells sorted from blood. The cell subset or site label on this specimen signifies: CD45RA+ positively selected. Read as DNA, the sequence is TGTGCCAGCAGCTTGGCCGGGGTTGAGACCCAGTACTTC. Its amino acids are CASSLAGVETQYF.